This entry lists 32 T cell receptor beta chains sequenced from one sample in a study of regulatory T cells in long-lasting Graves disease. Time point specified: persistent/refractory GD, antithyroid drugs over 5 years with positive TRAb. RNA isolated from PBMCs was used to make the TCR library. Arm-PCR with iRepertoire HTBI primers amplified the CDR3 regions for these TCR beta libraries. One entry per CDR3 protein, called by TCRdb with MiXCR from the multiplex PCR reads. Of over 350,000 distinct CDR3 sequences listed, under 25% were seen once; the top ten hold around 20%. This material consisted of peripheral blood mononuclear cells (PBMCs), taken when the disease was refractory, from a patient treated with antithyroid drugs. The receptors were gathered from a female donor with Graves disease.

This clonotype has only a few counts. CDR3 in DNA: TGTGCCAGCAGCTTATCTTTGCGGACCTCATTTCGGGGGCAGTACTTC. As protein: CASSLSLRTSFRGQYF. The V gene is TRBV7-3, the J gene TRBJ2-7, with a possible D match to TRBD2 (5 bases). The CDR3 spans 16 residues. V was clipped by 2 bases and J by 9 bases, with 23 bases between them. The germline gives CDR1 SGHTA, CDR2 FQGTGA.

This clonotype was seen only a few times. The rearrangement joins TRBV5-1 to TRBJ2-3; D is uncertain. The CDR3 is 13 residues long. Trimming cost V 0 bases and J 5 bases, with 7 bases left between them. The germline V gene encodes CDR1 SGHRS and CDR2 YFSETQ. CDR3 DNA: TGCGCCAGCAGCTTGGAGGGTCGAGATACGCAGTATTTT. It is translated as CASSLEGRDTQYF.

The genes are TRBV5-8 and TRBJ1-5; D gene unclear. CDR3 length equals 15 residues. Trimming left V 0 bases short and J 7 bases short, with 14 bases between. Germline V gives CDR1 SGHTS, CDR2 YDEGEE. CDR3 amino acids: CASSLAARVEQPQHF. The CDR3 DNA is TGTGCCAGCAGCTTGGCTGCTAGGGTAGAGCAGCCCCAGCATTTT.

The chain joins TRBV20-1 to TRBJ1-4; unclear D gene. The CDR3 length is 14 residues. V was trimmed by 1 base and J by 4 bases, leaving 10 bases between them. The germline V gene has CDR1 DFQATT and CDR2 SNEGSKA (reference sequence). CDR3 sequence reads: CSARGAHDNEKLFF. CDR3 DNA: TGCAGTGCTAGAGGCGCCCACGATAATGAAAAACTGTTTTTT.

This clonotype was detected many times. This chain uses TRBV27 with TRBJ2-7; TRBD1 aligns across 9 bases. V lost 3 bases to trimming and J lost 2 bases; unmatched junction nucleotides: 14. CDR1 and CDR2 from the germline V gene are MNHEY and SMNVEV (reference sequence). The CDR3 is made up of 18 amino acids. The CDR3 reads CASSFAAQPGTGTYEQYF. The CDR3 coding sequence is TGTGCCAGCAGTTTCGCGGCCCAACCCGGGACAGGGACCTACGAGCAGTACTTC.

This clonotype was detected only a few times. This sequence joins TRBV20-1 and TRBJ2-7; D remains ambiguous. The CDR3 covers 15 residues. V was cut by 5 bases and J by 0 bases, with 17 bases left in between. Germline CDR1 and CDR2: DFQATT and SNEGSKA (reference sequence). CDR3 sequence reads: CSAQSTAQNSYEQYF. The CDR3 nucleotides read TGCAGTGCTCAGAGTACAGCCCAAAACTCCTACGAGCAGTACTTC.

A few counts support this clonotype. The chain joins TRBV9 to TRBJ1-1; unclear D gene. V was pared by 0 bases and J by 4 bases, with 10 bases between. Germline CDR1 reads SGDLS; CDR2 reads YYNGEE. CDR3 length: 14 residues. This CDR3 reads CASSVDGPGTEAFF. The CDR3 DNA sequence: TGTGCCAGCAGCGTAGATGGGCCCGGCACTGAAGCTTTCTTT. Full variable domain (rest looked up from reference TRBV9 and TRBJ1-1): DSGVTQTPKHLITATGQRVTLRCSPRSGDLSVYWYQQSLDQGLQFLIQYYNGEERAKGNILERFSAQQFPDLHSELNLSSLELGDSALYFCASSVDGPGTEAFFGQGTRLTVV.

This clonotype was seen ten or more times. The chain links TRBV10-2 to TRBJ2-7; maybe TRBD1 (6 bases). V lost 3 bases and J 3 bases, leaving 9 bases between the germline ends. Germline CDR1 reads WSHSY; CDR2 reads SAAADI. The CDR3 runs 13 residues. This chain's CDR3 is CASSDPDSYEQYF. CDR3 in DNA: TGCGCCAGCAGTGACCCGGACAGCTACGAGCAGTACTTC.

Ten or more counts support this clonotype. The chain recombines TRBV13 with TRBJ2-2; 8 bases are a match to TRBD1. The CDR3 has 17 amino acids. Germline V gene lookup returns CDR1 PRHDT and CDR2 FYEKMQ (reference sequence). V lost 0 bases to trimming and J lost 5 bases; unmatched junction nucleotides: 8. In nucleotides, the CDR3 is TGTGCCAGCAGCTTAGGCGCAGGGGGCAGGGTAACCGGGGAGCTGTTTTTT. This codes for CASSLGAGGRVTGELFF. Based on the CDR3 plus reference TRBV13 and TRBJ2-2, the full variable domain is AAGVIQSPRHLIKEKRETATLKCYPIPRHDTVYWYQQGPGQDPQFLISFYEKMQSDKGSIPDRFSAQQFSDYHSELNMSSLELGDSALYFCASSLGAGGRVTGELFFGEGSRLTVL.

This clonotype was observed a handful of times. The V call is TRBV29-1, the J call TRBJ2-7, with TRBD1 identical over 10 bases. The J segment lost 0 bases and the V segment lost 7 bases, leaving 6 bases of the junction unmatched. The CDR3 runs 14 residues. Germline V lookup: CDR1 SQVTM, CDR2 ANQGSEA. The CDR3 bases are TGCAGCGCCTACGGGACAGGGGACTCCTACGAGCAGTACTTC. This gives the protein CSAYGTGDSYEQYF.

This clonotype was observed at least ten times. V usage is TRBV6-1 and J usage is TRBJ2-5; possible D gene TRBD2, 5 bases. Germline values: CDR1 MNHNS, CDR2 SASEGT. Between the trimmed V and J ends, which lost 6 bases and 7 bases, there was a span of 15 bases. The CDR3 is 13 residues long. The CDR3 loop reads CASRGSVLGTQYF. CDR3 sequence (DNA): TGTGCCAGCAGAGGTAGCGTCCTCGGGACCCAGTACTTC.

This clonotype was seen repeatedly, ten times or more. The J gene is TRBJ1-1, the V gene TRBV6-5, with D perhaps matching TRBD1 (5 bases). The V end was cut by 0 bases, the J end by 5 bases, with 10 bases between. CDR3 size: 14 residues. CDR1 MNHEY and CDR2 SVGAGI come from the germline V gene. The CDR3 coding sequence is TGTGCCAGCAGTTACTCCGGGACGCTAACTGAAGCTTTCTTT. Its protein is CASSYSGTLTEAFF.

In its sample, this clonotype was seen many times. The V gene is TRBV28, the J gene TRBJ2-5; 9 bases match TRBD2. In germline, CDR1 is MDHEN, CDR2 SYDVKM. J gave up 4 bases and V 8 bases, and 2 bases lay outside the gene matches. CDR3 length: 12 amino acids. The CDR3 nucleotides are TGTGCCAGCGGACTAGCGAGAGAGACCCAGTACTTC. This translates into CASGLARETQYF.

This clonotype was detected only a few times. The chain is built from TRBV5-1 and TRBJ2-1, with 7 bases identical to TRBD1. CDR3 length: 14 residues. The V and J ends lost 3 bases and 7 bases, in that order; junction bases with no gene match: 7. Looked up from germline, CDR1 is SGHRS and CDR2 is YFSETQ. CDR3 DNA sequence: TGCGCCAGCAGCTACAGGGGCGCCGGGAATGAGCAGTTCTTC. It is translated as CASSYRGAGNEQFF. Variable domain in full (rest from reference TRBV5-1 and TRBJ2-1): KAGVTQTPRYLIKTRGQQVTLSCSPISGHRSVSWYQQTPGQGLQFLFEYFSETQRNKGNFPGRFSGRQFSNSRSEMNVSTLELGDSALYLCASSYRGAGNEQFFGPGTRLTVL.

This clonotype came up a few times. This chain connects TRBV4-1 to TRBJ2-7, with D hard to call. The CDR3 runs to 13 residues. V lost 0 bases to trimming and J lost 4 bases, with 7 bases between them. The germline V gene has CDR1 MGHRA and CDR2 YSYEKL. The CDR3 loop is CASSQEPVYEQYF. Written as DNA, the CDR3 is TGCGCCAGCAGCCAAGAGCCCGTGTACGAGCAGTACTTC.

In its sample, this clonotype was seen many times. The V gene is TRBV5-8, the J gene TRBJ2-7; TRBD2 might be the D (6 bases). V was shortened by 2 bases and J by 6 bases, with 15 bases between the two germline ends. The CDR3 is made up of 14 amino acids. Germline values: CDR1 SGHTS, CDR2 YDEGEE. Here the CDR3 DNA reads TGTGCCAGCAGCTTCCGGGACTCGGGCCTCGAGCAGTACTTC. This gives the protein CASSFRDSGLEQYF.

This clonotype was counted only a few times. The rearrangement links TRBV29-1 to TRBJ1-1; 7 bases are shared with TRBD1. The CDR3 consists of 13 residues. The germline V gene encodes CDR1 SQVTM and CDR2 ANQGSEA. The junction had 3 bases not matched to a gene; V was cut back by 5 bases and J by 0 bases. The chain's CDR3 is CSVPTGMNTEAFF. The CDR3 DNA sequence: TGCAGCGTTCCGACAGGGATGAACACTGAAGCTTTCTTT.

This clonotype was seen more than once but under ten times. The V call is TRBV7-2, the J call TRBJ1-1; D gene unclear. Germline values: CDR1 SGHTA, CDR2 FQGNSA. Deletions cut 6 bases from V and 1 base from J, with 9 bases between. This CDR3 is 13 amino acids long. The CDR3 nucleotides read TGTGCCAGCAGGCCTATCACGAACACTGAAGCTTTCTTT. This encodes CASRPITNTEAFF.

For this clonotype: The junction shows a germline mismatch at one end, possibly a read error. CDR3 nucleotide sequence: TGTGCCAGCCGTTTTGGGGGTTGGGACACTGAAGCTTTCTTT. Amino acid sequence: CASRFGGWDTEAFF. The chain uses TRBV12-3 or TRBV12-4 and TRBJ1-1, with D perhaps matching TRBD1 (5 bases). This CDR3 has 14 amino acids.

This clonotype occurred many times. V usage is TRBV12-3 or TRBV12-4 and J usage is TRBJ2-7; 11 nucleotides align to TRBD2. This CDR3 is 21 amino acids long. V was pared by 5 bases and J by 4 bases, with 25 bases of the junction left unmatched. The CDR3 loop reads CASSASRGLAESRPSFYEQYF. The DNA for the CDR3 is TGTGCCAGCAGTGCCTCCAGGGGACTAGCGGAGTCCCGACCTTCGTTTTACGAGCAGTACTTC.

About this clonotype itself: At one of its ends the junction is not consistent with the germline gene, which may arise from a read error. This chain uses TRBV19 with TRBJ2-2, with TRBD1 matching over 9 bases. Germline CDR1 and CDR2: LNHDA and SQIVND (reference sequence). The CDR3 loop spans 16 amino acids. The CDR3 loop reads CASRPPGTGNAGELFF. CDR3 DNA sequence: TGTGCCAGTAGGCCGCCCGGGACAGGGAACGCCGGGGAGCTGTTTTTT.

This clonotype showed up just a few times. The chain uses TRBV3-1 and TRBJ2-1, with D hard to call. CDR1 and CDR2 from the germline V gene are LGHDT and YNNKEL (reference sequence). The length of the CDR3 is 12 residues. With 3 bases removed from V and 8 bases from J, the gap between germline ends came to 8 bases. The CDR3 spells CASSHIEDEQFF. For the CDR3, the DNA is TGTGCCAGCAGCCACATAGAGGATGAGCAGTTCTTC.

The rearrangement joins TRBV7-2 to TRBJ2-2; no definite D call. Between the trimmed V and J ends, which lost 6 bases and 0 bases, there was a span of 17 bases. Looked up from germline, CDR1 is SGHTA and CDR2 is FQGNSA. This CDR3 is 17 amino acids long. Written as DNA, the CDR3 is TGTGCCAGCAGTCATCACGCTACTGGTGCGAACACCGGGGAGCTGTTTTTT. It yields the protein CASSHHATGANTGELFF. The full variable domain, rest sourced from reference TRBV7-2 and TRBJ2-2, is GAGVSQSPSNKVTEKGKDVELRCDPISGHTALYWYRQSLGQGLEFLIYFQGNSAPDKSGLPSDRFSAERTGGSVSTLTIQRTQQEDSAVYLCASSHHATGANTGELFFGEGSRLTVL.

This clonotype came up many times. This chain's CDR3 is CASNGDRGGNQPQHF. The CDR3 DNA is TGTGCCAGCAACGGGGACAGGGGAGGCAATCAGCCCCAGCATTTT. The V call is TRBV2, the J call TRBJ1-5; 10 bases align to TRBD1. CDR3 length: 15 residues. V shed 7 bases and J 2 bases; nucleotides not matched to a gene: 5. Germline V gene sequence: CDR1 SNHLY, CDR2 FYNNEI.

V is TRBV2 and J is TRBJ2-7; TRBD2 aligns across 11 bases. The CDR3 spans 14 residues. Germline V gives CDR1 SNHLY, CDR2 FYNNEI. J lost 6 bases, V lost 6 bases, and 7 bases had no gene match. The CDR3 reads CASSGTGTSGEQYF. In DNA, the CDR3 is TGTGCCAGCAGCGGTACCGGGACTAGCGGCGAGCAGTACTTC.

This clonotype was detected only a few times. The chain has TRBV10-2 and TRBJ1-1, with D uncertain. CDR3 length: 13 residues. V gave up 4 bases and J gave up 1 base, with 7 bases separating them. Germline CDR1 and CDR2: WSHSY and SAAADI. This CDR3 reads CASSAAWNTEAFF. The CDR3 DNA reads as TGCGCCAGCAGTGCCGCCTGGAACACTGAAGCTTTCTTT.

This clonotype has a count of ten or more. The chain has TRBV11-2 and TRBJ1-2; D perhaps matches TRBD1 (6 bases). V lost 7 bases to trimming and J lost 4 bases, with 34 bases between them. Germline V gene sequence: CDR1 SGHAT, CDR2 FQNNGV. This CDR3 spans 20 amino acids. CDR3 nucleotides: TGTGCCAGCAACCAAGTGGGGGGAGGGGGGTGGTCCAGTAAGGGCTATGGCTACACCTTC. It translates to CASNQVGGGGWSSKGYGYTF.

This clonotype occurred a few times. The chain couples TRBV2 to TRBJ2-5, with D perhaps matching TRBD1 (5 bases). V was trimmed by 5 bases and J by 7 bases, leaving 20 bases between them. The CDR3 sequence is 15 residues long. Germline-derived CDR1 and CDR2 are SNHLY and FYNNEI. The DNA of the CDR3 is TGTGCCAGCAGTAACCAGACAGCCCCCTTTGGGACCCAGTACTTC. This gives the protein CASSNQTAPFGTQYF. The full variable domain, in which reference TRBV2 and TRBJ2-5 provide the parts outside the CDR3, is EPEVTQTPSHQVTQMGQEVILRCVPISNHLYFYWYRQILGQKVEFLVSFYNNEISEKSEIFDDQFSVERPDGSNFTLKIRSTKLEDSAMYFCASSNQTAPFGTQYFGPGTRLLVL.

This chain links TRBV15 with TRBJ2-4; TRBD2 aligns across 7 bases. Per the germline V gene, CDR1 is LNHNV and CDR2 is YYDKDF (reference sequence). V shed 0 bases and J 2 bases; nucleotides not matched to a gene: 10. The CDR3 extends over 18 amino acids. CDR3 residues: CATSRDREGGWTKNIQYF. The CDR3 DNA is TGTGCCACCAGCAGAGATAGGGAGGGCGGCTGGACCAAAAACATTCAGTACTTC.

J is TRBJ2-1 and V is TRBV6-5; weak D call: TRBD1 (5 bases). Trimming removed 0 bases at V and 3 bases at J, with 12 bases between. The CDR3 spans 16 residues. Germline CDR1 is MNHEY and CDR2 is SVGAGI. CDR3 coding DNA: TGTGCCAGCAGTTACTCGTTGGGGCTTAGCTACAATGAGCAGTTCTTC. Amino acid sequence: CASSYSLGLSYNEQFF.

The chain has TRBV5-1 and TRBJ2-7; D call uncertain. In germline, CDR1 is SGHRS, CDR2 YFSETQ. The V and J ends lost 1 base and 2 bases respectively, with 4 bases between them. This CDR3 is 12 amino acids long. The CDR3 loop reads CASSLNPYEQYF. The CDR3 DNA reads TGCGCCAGCAGCTTGAACCCCTACGAGCAGTACTTC.

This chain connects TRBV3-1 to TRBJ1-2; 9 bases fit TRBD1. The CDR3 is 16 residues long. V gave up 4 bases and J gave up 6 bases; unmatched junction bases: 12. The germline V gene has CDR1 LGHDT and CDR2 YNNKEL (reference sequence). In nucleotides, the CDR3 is TGTGCCAGCAGCCCCCTTGGGGTGGGACAGGGCCATGGCTACACCTTC. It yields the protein CASSPLGVGQGHGYTF.